A selection of T cell receptor beta chains follows, all from one sample in a study of T-cell reconstitution after alpha-beta-depleted transplantation in children. Via MiXCR, TCRdb re-called the PCR reads, giving one row per CDR3 protein. The sample consists of approximately 420,000 distinct CDR3 sequences, 9.5% to 13% of them appearing once. Sequences were derived from PBMCs from the stem cell graft donor, sampled from the stem cell graft. Receptors were obtained from a human donor who donated a stem cell graft to a child with acute myeloid leukemia. CDR3s include the opening cysteine and the closing phenylalanine or tryptophan. Each record gives: V gene, D gene, clone size, J gene, CDR3 length, CDR3 DNA, CDR3 protein. D genes are given only for firm matches. The size of a clone is reported for some rows only, either as once, few or many, or as a class for expanded clones.

TRBV5-1,NA,NA,TRBJ2-1,14,TGCGCCAGCAGCAAACAGGGAGGTAACAATGAGCAGTTCTTC,CASSKQGGNNEQFF
TRBV7-9,NA,many,TRBJ2-5,15,TGTGCCAGCAGCTTAGTGGGAGGGGGTCAAGAGACCCAGTACTTC,CASSLVGGGQETQYF
TRBV6-5,NA,many,TRBJ1-2,12,TGTGCCAGCAGTCGCAGTAACTATGGCTACACCTTC,CASSRSNYGYTF
TRBV29-1,TRBD2,NA,TRBJ2-3,19,TGCAGCGCCACGGGACTAGCGGGAGAGTTCGATAGGTTCCCAGATACGCAGTATTTT,CSATGLAGEFDRFPDTQYF
TRBV4-1,TRBD1,NA,TRBJ1-5,17,TGCGCCAGCAGCCAAGTTGGGGGTCGGGACAGGAATCAGCCCCAGCATTTT,CASSQVGGRDRNQPQHF
TRBV4-1,TRBD2,NA,TRBJ2-1,14,TGCGCCAGCAGCCAAGATCCCGGGGGGGATGAGCAGTTCTTC,CASSQDPGGDEQFF
TRBV5-6,TRBD1,NA,TRBJ1-2,13,TGTGCCAGCAGCGCGGACAGGGGCCTTGGCTACACCTTC,CASSADRGLGYTF
TRBV18,TRBD1,many,TRBJ1-2,13,TGTGCCAGCTCACCAGGGACAGCCTATGGCTACACCTTC,CASSPGTAYGYTF
TRBV5-1,NA,NA,TRBJ2-3,16,TGCGCCAGCAGCTTGGCCGGCGGACAGAACACAGATACGCAGTATTTT,CASSLAGGQNTDTQYF
TRBV20-1,TRBD2,NA,TRBJ2-3,15,TGCAGTGCTAGTTGGAGCGGGGGCCGGGCAGGTACGCAGTATTTT,CSASWSGGRAGTQYF
TRBV7-2,NA,few,TRBJ2-3,13,TGTGCCAGCAGCCCCCAAGCGGGAGATACGCAGTATTTT,CASSPQAGDTQYF
TRBV5-4,NA,NA,TRBJ1-2,15,TGTGCCAGCAGCCCGAGGACTCCTCGGGACTATGGCTACACCTTC,CASSPRTPRDYGYTF
TRBV28,NA,few,TRBJ2-6,15,TGTGCCAGCAGTACTGCAGGGACTGGGGCCAACGTCCTGACTTTC,CASSTAGTGANVLTF
TRBV20-1,NA,NA,TRBJ1-2,14,TGCAGTGCTAGAGATGCCCCGGGCGGCTATGGCTACACCTTC,CSARDAPGGYGYTF
TRBV12-3/TRBV12-4,NA,few,TRBJ2-1,15,TGTGCCAGCAGTTTCCTGGCGGGCCTCGGGGATGAGCAGTTCTTC,CASSFLAGLGDEQFF
TRBV4-1,NA,few,TRBJ2-2,17,TGCGCCAGCAGCCAAGTTAATATCCCGATGAGCACCGGGGAGCTGTTTTTT,CASSQVNIPMSTGELFF
TRBV7-3,TRBD2,many,TRBJ2-1,15,TGTGCCAGCAGCCCCGGGACTAGCGGGAGCAATGAGCAGTTCTTC,CASSPGTSGSNEQFF
TRBV4-1,NA,many,TRBJ1-3,14,TGCGCCAGCAGCCCCGGTGGTTCTGGAAACACCATATATTTT,CASSPGGSGNTIYF
TRBV6-5,NA,NA,TRBJ2-5,14,TGTGCCAGCAGTCCCCCAGGGACCCAAGAGACCCAGTACTTC,CASSPPGTQETQYF
TRBV18,NA,many,TRBJ2-2,15,TGTGCCAGCTCATACGCGGAGCCGAACACCGGGGAGCTGTTTTTT,CASSYAEPNTGELFF
TRBV2,NA,many,TRBJ2-1,12,TGTGCCAGCGGAATAGGGGTCAATGAGCAGTTCTTC,CASGIGVNEQFF
TRBV5-6,NA,many,TRBJ2-5,15,TGTGCCAGCAGCTTATTTGCTTTTTTGGAGGAGACCCAGTACTTC,CASSLFAFLEETQYF
TRBV29-1,TRBD1,many,TRBJ1-2,13,TGCAGCGTTGAGGACAGGGGAGGCTATGGCTACACCTTC,CSVEDRGGYGYTF
TRBV6-2/TRBV6-3,NA,NA,TRBJ1-5,12,TGTGCCAGCACTAAACTTGAGGAGCCCCAGCATTTT,CASTKLEEPQHF
TRBV9,NA,many,TRBJ2-7,14,TGTGCCAGCAGCCCCGGGGACCGAACCTACGAGCAGTACTTC,CASSPGDRTYEQYF
TRBV7-9,NA,many,TRBJ1-2,14,TGTGCCAGCAGCTTAGGGTCCGGCCCATATGGCTACACCTTC,CASSLGSGPYGYTF
TRBV6-1,NA,few,TRBJ2-5,13,TGTGCCAGCCGTGACGGGGGCCAAGAGACCCAGTACTTC,CASRDGGQETQYF
TRBV9,NA,few,TRBJ2-5,13,TGTGCCAGCAGCGTAGCTCCAGGAGAGACCCAGTACTTC,CASSVAPGETQYF
TRBV21-1,NA,NA,TRBJ2-3,11,TGTGCCAGGGGCGGAACAGATACGCAGTATTTT,CARGGTDTQYF
TRBV29-1,NA,many,TRBJ2-1,14,TGCAGCGTTCAAGGGGGGGCTCTCTACAATGAGCAGTTCTTC,CSVQGGALYNEQFF
TRBV20-1,NA,many,TRBJ2-3,13,TGCAGTGCTAGAAAGGTGGGAATAGATACGCAGTATTTT,CSARKVGIDTQYF
TRBV11-2,TRBD1,NA,TRBJ2-3,15,TGTGCCAGCACCGTGAACAGGGGACCCACAGATACGCAGTATTTT,CASTVNRGPTDTQYF
TRBV20-1,TRBD1,NA,TRBJ1-2,12,TGCAGTGCCAATAGGGGGCTCAGGGGCTACACCTTC,CSANRGLRGYTF
TRBV20-1,NA,few,TRBJ2-3,14,TGCAGTGCGACGGGCGGGACCCGCACAGATACGCAGTATTTT,CSATGGTRTDTQYF
TRBV12-3/TRBV12-4,NA,NA,TRBJ2-7,14,TGTGCCAGCAGTCCAGGGGTTGGGACCTACGAGCAGTACTTC,CASSPGVGTYEQYF
TRBV29-1,NA,few,TRBJ2-3,13,TGCAGCGCCTCCCGGGACTTCACAGATACGCAGTATTTT,CSASRDFTDTQYF
TRBV7-9,NA,few,TRBJ1-5,15,TGTGCCAGCAGCTTCGATGGATCCCGCAATCAGCCCCAGCATTTT,CASSFDGSRNQPQHF
TRBV25-1,NA,few,TRBJ1-1,13,TGTGCCAGCAGTGGGGTACAGGGCTCTGAAGCTTTCTTT,CASSGVQGSEAFF
TRBV20-1,NA,NA,TRBJ1-5,12,TGCAGTGTAGGGGGGACTGGACAGCCCCAGCATTTT,CSVGGTGQPQHF
TRBV27,TRBD1,NA,TRBJ2-7,15,TGTGCCAGCAGTTTGCGGGACAGGGGGAAAGACGAGCAGTACTTC,CASSLRDRGKDEQYF
TRBV20-1,TRBD2,NA,TRBJ2-2,19,TGCAGTGCTTCAACGACTAGCGGGGGGGGACTGCCGAACACCGGGGAGCTGTTTTTT,CSASTTSGGGLPNTGELFF
TRBV20-1,NA,many,TRBJ1-2,14,TGCAGTGCTACAAACAGCGGACAAAACTATGGCTACACCTTC,CSATNSGQNYGYTF
TRBV7-2,NA,NA,TRBJ1-5,15,TGTGCCTCCTCCGCCGAGGGGTATAGCAATCAGCCCCAGCATTTT,CASSAEGYSNQPQHF
TRBV3-1,NA,few,TRBJ2-5,16,TGTGCCAGCAGCCAAGATCACGGGGTCGGGCAAGAGACCCAGTACTTC,CASSQDHGVGQETQYF
TRBV6-5,TRBD1,NA,TRBJ1-2,12,TGTGCCAGCGGACAGGGGACGGGGGGCTACACCTTC,CASGQGTGGYTF
TRBV7-9,NA,few,TRBJ1-1,15,TGTGCCAGCAGCTCACATCGGGCCATGAACACTGAAGCTTTCTTT,CASSSHRAMNTEAFF
TRBV4-3,TRBD2,many,TRBJ2-3,14,TGCGCCAGCAGCCAACTAGCGGGCACAGATACGCAGTATTTT,CASSQLAGTDTQYF
TRBV10-3,TRBD1,few,TRBJ1-2,13,TGTGCCATCAGTGACGGACAGGGAAATGGCTACACCTTC,CAISDGQGNGYTF
TRBV5-5,NA,NA,TRBJ1-6,15,TGTGCCAGCCACTACAGGGCGTCCTATAATTCACCCCTCCACTTT,CASHYRASYNSPLHF
TRBV20-1,NA,NA,TRBJ2-5,14,TGCAGTGCTAGTTTACAGGTGGGGACAGAGACCCAGTACTTC,CSASLQVGTETQYF
TRBV30,TRBD2,NA,TRBJ2-2,15,TGTGCCTGGAGTACCCTAGCGGGGGGAACCGGGGAGCTGTTTTTT,CAWSTLAGGTGELFF
TRBV29-1,TRBD1,few,TRBJ1-4,15,TGCAGCGTAGCCGACAGGGGGCGAACTAATGAAAAACTGTTTTTT,CSVADRGRTNEKLFF
TRBV12-3/TRBV12-4,NA,NA,TRBJ2-1,13,TGTGCCAGCCGCCCGGTACTCGCCAATGAGCAGTTCTTC,CASRPVLANEQFF
TRBV6-5,TRBD2,many,TRBJ2-1,12,TGTGCCAGCAGGGAACTAGCGGGAGTGCAGTTCTTC,CASRELAGVQFF
TRBV20-1,NA,few,TRBJ2-7,13,TGCAGCGTCGAGGCCGGGACAACCTACGAGCAGTACTTC,CSVEAGTTYEQYF